This T cell receptor (beta chain) appears in the sequencing data of a study of OX40 agonist ivuxolimab in advanced cancers. Study findings and constraints: CD4+ T cells averaged fewer expanded clones than CD8+ T cells.

Clones were read by immunoSEQ multiplex PCR, and TCRdb kept only the in-frame ones, dropping some. The sample yields about 160,000 clones, roughly 92% seen once. The CDR3 runs 15 residues. Trimming pared 5 bases from V and 6 bases from J, leaving 17 bases between. The germline CDR1 and CDR2 sequences are MNHEY and SVGAGI. To note about this clone: What it binds is not known.

The sample in question was CD4+ or CD8+ T cells sorted from blood, obtained in a trial of the OX40 agonist ivuxolimab. This chain links TRBV6-5 with TRBJ2-1, with D possibly being TRBD1 or TRBD2 (5 bases each). This clonotype originated in an adult with an advanced solid tumor such as melanoma, head and neck, liver or kidney cancer. The CDR3 here is CASSPRTGASNEQFF. As DNA, the CDR3 is TGTGCCAGCAGTCCACGTACCGGGGCATCCAATGAGCAGTTCTTC.